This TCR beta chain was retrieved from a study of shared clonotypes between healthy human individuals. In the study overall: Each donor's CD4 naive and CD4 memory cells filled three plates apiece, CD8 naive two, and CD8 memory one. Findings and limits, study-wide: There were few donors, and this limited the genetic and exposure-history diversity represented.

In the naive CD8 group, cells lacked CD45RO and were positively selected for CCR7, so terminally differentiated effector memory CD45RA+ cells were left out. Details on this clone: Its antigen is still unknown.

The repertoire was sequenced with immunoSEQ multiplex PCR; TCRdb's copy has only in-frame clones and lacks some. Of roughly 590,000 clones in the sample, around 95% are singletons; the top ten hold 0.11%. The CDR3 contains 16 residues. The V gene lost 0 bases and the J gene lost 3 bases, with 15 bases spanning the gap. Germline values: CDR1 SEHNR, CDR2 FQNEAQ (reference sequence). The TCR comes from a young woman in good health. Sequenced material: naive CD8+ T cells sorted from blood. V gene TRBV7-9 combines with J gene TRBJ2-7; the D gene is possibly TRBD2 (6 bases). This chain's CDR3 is CASSLALVGSGYEQYF. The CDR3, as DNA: TGTGCCAGCAGCTTAGCGCTTGTCGGGAGTGGCTACGAGCAGTACTTC.